This T cell receptor beta chain was sequenced during a study of OX40 agonist ivuxolimab in advanced cancers. Whole-study findings and limits: What antigens the expanded peripheral T cells recognized was never established. Average numbers of expanded clones were greater in CD8+ T cells than in CD4+.

It was autoimmune disease history or systemic immunosuppression that excluded patients. The method was immunoSEQ multiplex PCR; TCRdb's version includes in-frame clones alone and lacks a portion of them. The profile shows about 68,000 clones, over 75% of them singletons. The CDR3 totals 13 residues. Per germline, CDR1 SGHVS and CDR2 FNYEAQ. The V end lost 2 bases, the J end lost 4 bases, and 6 bases lay between the germline ends. This clone has just a few counts. Its antigen remains unidentified. This chain links TRBV7-6 with TRBJ2-1; D call uncertain. Sequencing used CD4+ or CD8+ T cells sorted from blood, obtained in a trial of the OX40 agonist ivuxolimab. The TCR sequence derives from an adult with an advanced solid tumor such as melanoma, head and neck, liver or kidney cancer. The CDR3 bases are TGTGCCAGCAGCTTATACGCGTACAATGAGCAGTTCTTC. As protein: CASSLYAYNEQFF.